The 10 T cell receptor beta chains listed next were all sequenced from one sample in a study of blood T cell repertoires in COVID-19. Clones were read by immunoSEQ multiplex PCR, and TCRdb kept only the in-frame ones, dropping some. The table includes hundreds of thousands of clones, over 65% detected once. Sequencing was done on a sample of peripheral blood. These receptors came from a woman at least 80 years old with acute or convalescent COVID-19.

At least ten counts were recorded for this clone. The V and J genes are TRBV6-6 and TRBJ2-3; D is perhaps TRBD2 (6 bases). Germline assignment: CDR1 MNHNY and CDR2 SVGAGI (reference sequence). The CDR3 extends over 20 amino acids. V was cut by 6 bases and J by 0 bases, with 28 bases left in between. CDR3 protein: CASSFRGPGTGAPSTDTQYF. The CDR3 nucleotides read TGTGCCAGCAGCTTTAGAGGCCCGGGGACGGGAGCTCCTAGCACAGATACGCAGTATTTT.

Concerning this clone: The sample has other DNA sequences that encode this CDR3 too. The gene calls are TRBV20-1 and TRBJ1-1, with D unresolved. Germline V gene sequence: CDR1 DFQATT, CDR2 SNEGSKA (reference sequence). The CDR3 is 11 amino acids. V dropped 3 bases and J dropped 3 bases, with 5 bases sitting between them. This CDR3 reads CSARADTEAFF. CDR3 in DNA: TGCAGTGCTAGGGCTGACACTGAAGCTTTCTTT.

This chain joins TRBV4-2 and TRBJ1-4; 12 positions match TRBD1. Germline V lookup: CDR1 LGHNA, CDR2 YNFKEQ. This CDR3 has 19 amino acids. The ends lost 4 bases at V and 3 bases at J; junction bases unmatched: 12. The CDR3 region has the DNA TGTGCCAGCAGCCCAAGGCTAGGGACAGGGGGCTTGGCTAATGAAAAACTGTTTTTT. Amino acid sequence: CASSPRLGTGGLANEKLFF.

This clone was observed many times. The chain couples TRBV2 to TRBJ2-4; 8 bases are shared with TRBD1. CDR3 size: 14 residues. Losses at the gene ends were 5 bases for V and 7 bases for J; bases not matched to a gene: 7. Per the germline V gene, CDR1 is SNHLY and CDR2 is FYNNEI. This CDR3 is CASSSDRGWNIQYF. Here the CDR3 DNA reads TGTGCCAGCAGTTCTGACAGGGGCTGGAACATTCAGTACTTC.

The chain has TRBV7-9 and TRBJ2-7; TRBD1 is a possible D gene (6 bases). The germline CDR1 and CDR2 sequences are SEHNR and FQNEAQ (reference sequence). The length of the CDR3 is 12 residues. Trimming shortened V by 3 bases and J by 6 bases, and 9 bases separated the two germline ends. CDR3 DNA sequence: TGTGCCAGCAGCTTCACAGGGTCCGAGCAGTACTTC. It is translated as CASSFTGSEQYF.

The CDR3 protein is CASSRRTGGEPVYGYTF. In DNA, the CDR3 is TGCGCCAGCAGCCGGAGGACAGGGGGCGAGCCGGTCTATGGCTACACCTTC. This rearrangement joins TRBV5-1 to TRBJ1-2, with TRBD1 identical over 11 bases. Germline assignment: CDR1 SGHRS and CDR2 YFSETQ. V was clipped by 4 bases and J by 4 bases; unmatched bases: 12. This CDR3 contains 17 residues.

V and J are TRBV7-5 and TRBJ2-2; TRBD2 is the table's D call, not checked against the DNA. TRBV7-5 is deemed a pseudogene. The CDR3 totals 19 residues. In DNA, the CDR3 is TGTGTCAGAAGCTTCGGGGCCCAGGGGACTCGGGGGGACGGCGGGGAGCTGTTTTTT. Its protein product is CVRSFGAQGTRGDGGELFF.

The rearrangement joins TRBV7-9 to TRBJ2-7; maybe TRBD2 (6 bases). The germline CDR1 and CDR2 sequences are SEHNR and FQNEAQ (reference sequence). V was cut by 2 bases and J by 0 bases, with 11 bases left in between. The length of the CDR3 is 15 residues. The CDR3 sequence is CASSLRGAGSYEQYF. In DNA, the CDR3 is TGTGCCAGCAGCTTAAGAGGAGCGGGCTCCTACGAGCAGTACTTC.

The chain uses TRBV6-2 or TRBV6-3 and TRBJ1-4, with a possible D match to TRBD1 (5 bases). This CDR3 region has 17 residues. V dropped 5 bases and J dropped 0 bases, with 16 bases sitting between them. The germline V gene has CDR1 MNHEY and CDR2 SVGEGT. In DNA, the CDR3 is TGTGCCAGCAGTATCAGGGCAAAGAGTTCAACTAATGAAAAACTGTTTTTT. Its protein product is CASSIRAKSSTNEKLFF.

This rearrangement joins TRBV4-1 to TRBJ1-3; tentatively, D is TRBD1 (6 bases). CDR1 MGHRA and CDR2 YSYEKL come from the germline V gene. V lost 2 bases and J 1 base, leaving 12 bases between the germline ends. This CDR3 region has 16 residues. The CDR3 region is CASSQITQGSGNTIYF. The CDR3 DNA reads TGCGCCAGCAGCCAAATAACACAGGGATCTGGAAACACCATATATTTT.